This T cell receptor beta chain is drawn from a study of T cell changes during pregnancy in multiple sclerosis. Repertoires were generated with immunoSEQ multiplex PCR, while TCRdb's copy carries only in-frame clones and drops some. Of under 65,000 clones in the sample, 90% are singletons; the top ten hold roughly 3.3%. Germline V gene lookup returns CDR1 SGHRS and CDR2 YFSETQ. Germline trimming cut 5 bases from V and 2 bases from J; bases unmatched to any gene: 18. The CDR3 has 20 amino acids. The specimen was peripheral blood, collected in the first trimester of pregnancy. The clonotype comes from a female donor in good health, enrolled as a control in a pregnancy study. The chain combines TRBV5-1 with TRBJ2-1; 11 nucleotides agree with TRBD2. CDR3 protein: CASRPRWGLAALAPYNEQFF. The CDR3 DNA reads TGCGCCAGCAGACCCCGGTGGGGACTAGCGGCATTGGCCCCCTACAATGAGCAGTTCTTC.